Listed below are T cell receptor beta chains from one sample, sequenced in a study of blood T cells in healthy people across ages. TCRdb ran MiXCR on the 5' RACE reads and lists one entry per CDR3 protein. The sample holds some 730,000 distinct CDR3 sequences; about 24% are singletons and the top ten take about 20%. The material sequenced was blood. These receptors originate from a man in his 70s in good health. Both conserved end residues are part of each CDR3. A D gene is named only where the DNA matches it firmly. Some rows have no size entry. The others give once, few or many, or a class for an expanded clone.

d_call clone_size j_call v_call cdr3_aa cdr3_nt
TRBD1 NA TRBJ2-4 TRBV5-1 CASSYGQGIGIQYF TGCGCCAGCAGCTATGGACAGGGTATCGGCATTCAGTACTTC
TRBD1 NA TRBJ1-4 TRBV18 CASSPPRTGGREKLFF TGTGCCAGCTCACCACCGAGGACAGGGGGCAGAGAAAAACTGTTTTTT
NA many TRBJ2-3 TRBV12-3/TRBV12-4 CASSLLPDTQYF TGTGCCAGCAGCCTCCTTCCAGATACGCAGTATTTT
NA NA TRBJ1-2 TRBV4-1 CASSQDRDPQRNYGYTF TGCGCCAGCAGCCAAGATCGGGACCCCCAACGGAACTATGGCTACACCTTC
NA NA TRBJ1-4 TRBV9 CASSVVGGLNEKLFF TGTGCCAGCAGCGTAGTCGGGGGGCTGAATGAAAAACTGTTTTTT
NA few TRBJ2-2 TRBV30 CAWSEGSNTGELFF TGTGCCTGGAGTGAGGGTTCGAACACCGGGGAGCTGTTTTTT
NA NA TRBJ2-3 TRBV6-6 CASTLRGARSTDTQYF TGTGCCAGCACTTTACGGGGGGCGCGTAGCACAGATACGCAGTATTTT
NA NA TRBJ1-6 TRBV12-3/TRBV12-4 CASSFGEDNSPLHF TGTGCCAGCAGTTTTGGAGAGGATAATTCACCCCTCCACTTT
TRBD1 many TRBJ1-2 TRBV20-1 CSARDREGYGYTF TGCAGTGCTAGGGACAGGGAGGGCTATGGCTACACCTTC
TRBD2 many TRBJ2-3 TRBV24-1 CATSEGGTAGDTQYF TGTGCCACCAGTGAGGGGGGGACTGCTGGAGATACGCAGTATTTT
NA NA TRBJ2-2 TRBV18 CASSPPLAVAGELFF TGTGCCAGCTCACCACCGCTAGCCGTTGCCGGGGAGCTGTTTTTT
NA NA TRBJ2-2 TRBV9 CASSVSAGNTGELFF TGTGCCAGCAGCGTATCAGCGGGGAACACCGGGGAGCTGTTTTTT
NA NA TRBJ1-4 TRBV20-1 CSARTYEKLFF TGCAGTGCAAGGACTTACGAAAAACTGTTTTTT
TRBD2 NA TRBJ2-3 TRBV7-3 CASSSRGLAGVLTDTQYF TGTGCCAGCAGCTCTAGGGGACTAGCGGGAGTACTCACAGATACGCAGTATTTT
NA few TRBJ1-1 TRBV5-1 CASSFAGANTEAFF TGCGCCAGCAGCTTTGCTGGGGCGAACACTGAAGCTTTCTTT
TRBD2 few TRBJ2-5 TRBV5-1 CASRSGTSDGQTQYF TGCGCCAGCAGGTCCGGGACTAGCGACGGACAGACCCAGTACTTC
TRBD1 many TRBJ1-4 TRBV29-1 CSVSRGGSTNEKLFF TGCAGCGTAAGCAGGGGGGGATCAACTAATGAAAAACTGTTTTTT
NA many TRBJ2-1 TRBV20-1 CSARRAGYNEQFF TGCAGTGCTAGAAGGGCCGGATACAATGAGCAGTTCTTC
NA NA TRBJ2-1 TRBV5-5 CASSLLSGDYNEQFF TGTGCCAGCAGCTTGTTATCGGGAGACTACAATGAGCAGTTCTTC
NA NA TRBJ2-3 TRBV29-1 CSVRLAGTDTQYF TGCAGCGTTAGGTTAGCGGGCACAGATACGCAGTATTTT
NA NA TRBJ2-1 TRBV11-1 CASSSFGQKSSYNEQFF TGTGCCAGCAGCTCATTTGGACAGAAAAGCTCCTACAATGAGCAGTTCTTC
TRBD2 few TRBJ2-1 TRBV11-2 CASSSVGLAGRDEQFF TGTGCCAGCAGCTCCGTCGGACTAGCGGGGAGGGATGAGCAGTTCTTC
NA NA TRBJ1-2 TRBV7-2 CASSSTEQLNVYGYTF TGTGCCAGCAGCTCTACGGAACAGTTAAATGTCTATGGCTACACCTTC
TRBD2 few TRBJ2-1 TRBV12-3/TRBV12-4 CASSRTSGGDGEQFF TGTGCCAGCAGTAGGACTAGCGGGGGGGACGGTGAGCAGTTCTTC
NA NA TRBJ1-2 TRBV20-1 CSAIPRIAHGYTF TGCAGTGCCATCCCCCGCATTGCGCATGGCTACACCTTC
NA few TRBJ1-2 TRBV3-1 CASSQEGGLSGYTF TGTGCCAGCAGCCAAGAGGGGGGTTTAAGTGGCTACACCTTC
NA few TRBJ1-1 TRBV2 CASSGGRGVGAFF TGTGCCAGCAGTGGGGGTAGGGGGGTGGGCGCTTTCTTT
NA few TRBJ2-2 TRBV12-3/TRBV12-4 CASSPPWTGELFF TGTGCCAGCAGTCCCCCATGGACCGGGGAGCTGTTTTTT
TRBD1 NA TRBJ2-7 TRBV5-1 CASSLLGTGVYEQYF TGCGCCAGCAGCTTGTTGGGGACAGGGGTATACGAGCAGTACTTC
NA many TRBJ2-7 TRBV27 CASRSGFSTYEQYF TGTGCCAGCAGATCAGGATTTTCTACCTACGAGCAGTACTTC
NA NA TRBJ1-6 TRBV20-1 CSARDLGPLGSPLHF TGCAGTGCTAGAGATCTGGGCCCCCTGGGTTCACCCCTCCACTTT
TRBD2 NA TRBJ2-3 TRBV11-2 CASSLESLAGADTQYF TGTGCCAGCAGCTTAGAGAGTCTAGCGGGCGCAGATACGCAGTATTTT
TRBD2 few TRBJ2-3 TRBV11-1 CASSLGLAGGPQYF TGTGCCAGCAGTTTGGGACTAGCGGGAGGGCCTCAGTATTTT
NA few TRBJ2-5 TRBV12-3/TRBV12-4 CASIEGTQQETQYF TGTGCCAGCATTGAGGGAACACAACAAGAGACCCAGTACTTC
NA once TRBJ2-3 TRBV14 CASSQSLARNTQYF TGTGCCAGCAGCCAGAGTCTAGCGAGGAATACGCAGTATTTT
NA NA TRBJ1-1 TRBV7-2 CASSLLGAGGATEAFF TGTGCCAGCAGCTTATTGGGGGCCGGAGGTGCCACTGAAGCTTTCTTT
NA NA TRBJ1-5 TRBV28 CASIHSPNQPQHF TGTGCCAGCATTCATAGCCCCAATCAGCCCCAGCATTTT
NA NA TRBJ1-1 TRBV7-9 CASSPDRYWAEAFF TGTGCCAGCAGCCCAGACAGGTATTGGGCTGAAGCTTTCTTT
NA few TRBJ2-1 TRBV19 CASSMPGVNEQFF TGTGCCAGTAGTATGCCAGGGGTCAATGAGCAGTTCTTC
TRBD1 few TRBJ1-5 TRBV5-5 CASSSGQGRGYALGRNQPQHF TGTGCCAGCAGCTCAGGACAGGGTCGGGGGTATGCCCTGGGTAGAAATCAGCCCCAGCATTTT
TRBD1 NA TRBJ2-7 TRBV5-1 CASSLAPARDRENEQYF TGCGCCAGCAGCTTGGCCCCCGCAAGGGACAGGGAAAACGAGCAGTACTTC